These 8 T cell receptor beta chains were all obtained from the same sample, sequenced in a study of T cells in Graves' hyperthyroidism and ophthalmopathy. TCR beta CDR3 regions were amplified from RNA transcripts. TCR CDR3 underwent first-round RT-PCR with the HTBI primer set. TCRdb fed the multiplex PCR reads into MiXCR, producing one record per CDR3 protein. The top ten hold about 21% of the sample, which has approximately 350,000 distinct CDR3 sequences, roughly 15% seen once. Sequencing used blood. Every receptor here comes from a woman aged 60-75 years with Graves' ophthalmopathy.

This clonotype showed up many times. The J gene is TRBJ2-3, the V gene TRBV20-1, with D possibly matching TRBD2 (6 bases). CDR3 length: 14 amino acids. Germline V gene data show CDR1 as DFQATT and CDR2 as SNEGSKA (reference sequence). V was shortened by 1 base and J by 0 bases, with 8 bases between the two germline ends. The CDR3 reads CSARAGESTDTQYF. CDR3 in DNA: TGCAGTGCTAGAGCGGGAGAGAGCACAGATACGCAGTATTTT.

The chain is built from TRBV11-2 and TRBJ2-7; TRBD1 matches 7 bases. V lost 5 bases to trimming and J lost 4 bases; unmatched junction nucleotides: 14. The CDR3 has 16 residues. From germline, CDR1 is SGHAT and CDR2 FQNNGV. The CDR3 bases are TGTGCCAGCAGCCAAGCGGTTAAGACAGGGAAATACGAGCAGTACTTC. Encoded protein: CASSQAVKTGKYEQYF. Combining the CDR3 with reference TRBV11-2 and TRBJ2-7 gives the whole variable domain EAGVAQSPRYKIIEKRQSVAFWCNPISGHATLYWYQQILGQGPKLLIQFQNNGVVDDSQLPKDRFSAERLKGVDSTLKIQPAKLEDSAVYLCASSQAVKTGKYEQYFGPGTRLTVT.

There are many counts of this clonotype. The V and J genes are TRBV12-3 or TRBV12-4 and TRBJ2-3; 9 bases line up with TRBD1. This CDR3 has 16 amino acids. Trimming removed 6 bases from V and 0 bases from J; junction bases left unmatched: 7. The CDR3 region is CASRKTGGTSTDTQYF. The CDR3 nucleotides are TGTGCCAGCAGAAAGACAGGGGGAACTAGCACAGATACGCAGTATTTT.

In DNA, the CDR3 is TGCAGTGCTAGAGATCCCGGGACTAGCGGGAGGTACAATGAGCAGTTCTTC. Translating gives CSARDPGTSGRYNEQFF. The V call is TRBV20-1, the J call TRBJ2-1; 15 bases are a match to TRBD2. With V trimmed by 0 bases and J by 4 bases, 4 bases remained unmatched. The germline gives CDR1 DFQATT, CDR2 SNEGSKA (reference sequence). This CDR3 comprises 17 residues.

This clonotype was found once. V is TRBV11-2 and J is TRBJ1-1, with 8 bases matching TRBD1. Per germline, CDR1 SGHAT and CDR2 FQNNGV. This CDR3 region has 16 residues. Germline trimming cut 1 base from V and 4 bases from J; bases unmatched to any gene: 8. CDR3 nucleotide sequence: TGTGCCAGCAGCTTAGTGGCAGGGGGCCTGGGCACTGAAGCTTTCTTT. Translated, it gives CASSLVAGGLGTEAFF. Filled out from reference TRBV11-2 and TRBJ1-1, the complete variable domain reads EAGVAQSPRYKIIEKRQSVAFWCNPISGHATLYWYQQILGQGPKLLIQFQNNGVVDDSQLPKDRFSAERLKGVDSTLKIQPAKLEDSAVYLCASSLVAGGLGTEAFFGQGTRLTVV.

The chain uses TRBV6-2 or TRBV6-3 and TRBJ2-7, with 10 nucleotides matching TRBD2. V shed 7 bases, J shed 2 bases, and the junction held 11 bases outside the gene matches. The CDR3 extends over 16 amino acids. In germline, CDR1 is MNHEY, CDR2 SVGEGT. CDR3 amino acids: CASTSFLAGVAYEQYF. CDR3 nucleotides: TGTGCCAGCACCTCATTCCTAGCGGGGGTGGCCTACGAGCAGTACTTC.

This clonotype was detected many times. This chain uses TRBV5-1 with TRBJ1-5; no clear D gene. Deletions cut 1 base from V and 0 bases from J, with 8 bases between. Looked up from germline, CDR1 is SGHRS and CDR2 is YFSETQ. There are 15 residues in the CDR3. The CDR3 DNA is TGCGCCAGCAGCTTGAATGGAAATAGCAATCAGCCCCAGCATTTT. Translation: CASSLNGNSNQPQHF.

Many counts were recorded for this clonotype. The rearrangement uses TRBV28 and TRBJ2-2; D is ambiguous. The V end lost 6 bases, the J end lost 2 bases, and 1 base lay between the germline ends. The CDR3 runs 11 residues. Germline V gene data show CDR1 as MDHEN and CDR2 as SYDVKM. The CDR3 region has the DNA TGTGCCAGCAGAAACACCGGGGAGCTGTTTTTT. Its translation: CASRNTGELFF.